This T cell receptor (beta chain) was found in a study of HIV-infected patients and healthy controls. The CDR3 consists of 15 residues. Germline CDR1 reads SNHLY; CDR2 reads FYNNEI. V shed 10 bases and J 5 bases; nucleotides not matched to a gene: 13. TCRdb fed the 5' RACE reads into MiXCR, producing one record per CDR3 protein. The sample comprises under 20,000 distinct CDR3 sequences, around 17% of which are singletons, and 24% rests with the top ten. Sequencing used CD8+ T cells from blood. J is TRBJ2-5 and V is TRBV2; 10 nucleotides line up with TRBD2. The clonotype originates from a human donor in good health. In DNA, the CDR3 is TGTGCCAACAGCATCCGACTAGCGGGTCTGGAGACCCAGTACTTC. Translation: CANSIRLAGLETQYF.